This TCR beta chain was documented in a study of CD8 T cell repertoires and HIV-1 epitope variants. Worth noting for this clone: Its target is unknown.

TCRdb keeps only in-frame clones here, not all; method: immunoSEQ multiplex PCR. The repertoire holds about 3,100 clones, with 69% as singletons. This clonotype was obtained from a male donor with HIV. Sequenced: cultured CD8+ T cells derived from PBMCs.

DNA for the CDR3: TGTGCCAGCAGCTTTCGTCCAGATACGCAGTATTTT. This sequence encodes CASSFRPDTQYF. The V gene is TRBV5-4, the J gene TRBJ2-3; D not resolved. V was shortened by 2 bases and J by 4 bases, with 5 bases between the two germline ends. Germline assignment: CDR1 SGHNT and CDR2 YYREEE (reference sequence). There are 12 residues in the CDR3.